The 5 T cell receptor beta chains below were found in one sample sequenced in a study of identical twins. A single record per CDR3 protein comes from TCRdb applying MiXCR to the 5' RACE reads. The data hold about 250,000 distinct CDR3 sequences, with 7.5% observed a single time. This same sample was also taken into another study, of yellow fever vaccine responses in identical twins.

Sequenced input: CD8+ T cells sorted from blood. Receptors were obtained from a woman between 18 and 29 years old in good health.

This chain connects TRBV6-2 or TRBV6-3 to TRBJ1-2, with D unclear. CDR3 size: 13 residues. The V gene lost 5 bases and the J gene lost 2 bases, with 9 bases spanning the gap. Germline V gives CDR1 MNHEY, CDR2 SVGEGT. Here the CDR3 DNA reads TGTGCCAGCAGTCCCACAGAAAACTATGGCTACACCTTC. Translating it yields CASSPTENYGYTF.

This clonotype came up a few times. J is TRBJ2-1 and V is TRBV20-1; the D gene could be TRBD1 or TRBD2 (5 bases each). This CDR3 has 16 residues. V was cut by 1 base and J by 3 bases, with 16 bases left in between. CDR1 DFQATT and CDR2 SNEGSKA come from the germline V gene (reference sequence). CDR3 amino acids: CSARGVEGLYYNEQFF. The CDR3 coding sequence is TGCAGTGCTAGAGGCGTTGAGGGGTTGTACTACAATGAGCAGTTCTTC.

A word on this clonotype: A much larger clone differs from this one at a single base, so this may be a read error. The rearrangement uses TRBV28 and TRBJ2-3; 12 nucleotides align to TRBD2. The CDR3 has 16 amino acids. Germline CDR1 reads MDHEN; CDR2 reads SYDVKM. CDR3 region: CATSSPSGRATDTQYF. The DNA for the CDR3 is TGTGCCACCAGTTCCCCTAGCGGGAGGGCCACAGATACGCAGTATTTT.

This chain connects TRBV20-1 to TRBJ2-7, with D possibly being TRBD1 (6 bases). Between the trimmed V and J ends, which lost 6 bases and 5 bases, there was a span of 17 bases. Germline V CDR1 and CDR2: DFQATT, SNEGSKA (reference sequence). The CDR3 has 13 amino acids. CDR3 coding DNA: TGCAGTGCCCCTCGCCCAGGGGTCCACGAGCAGTACTTC. Translated: CSAPRPGVHEQYF.

This clonotype has just a few counts. CDR3 loop: CASSLGTGVIYNEQFF. The CDR3 nucleotides read TGTGCCAGCAGTTTAGGGACAGGGGTGATTTACAATGAGCAGTTCTTC. V gene TRBV28 combines with J gene TRBJ2-1; 10 bases are a match to TRBD1. The CDR3 covers 16 residues. V shed 2 bases and J 4 bases; nucleotides not matched to a gene: 5. CDR1 is MDHEN and CDR2 is SYDVKM in the germline V gene. Using reference TRBV28 and TRBJ2-1 for the parts outside the CDR3, the full variable domain is DVKVTQSSRYLVKRTGEKVFLECVQDMDHENMFWYRQDPGLGLRLIYFSYDVKMKEKGDIPEGYSVSREKKERFSLILESASTNQTSMYLCASSLGTGVIYNEQFFGPGTRLTVL.